The present TCR beta chain was sequenced within a study of glioma-infiltrating T cells after dendritic cell vaccination (dated by TCRdb to the mid-2010s). For the study in its entirety: Of the 15 glioblastoma patients in the cohort, all drawn from Phase I and II dendritic cell vaccination trials, 9 were newly diagnosed and 6 had recurrent disease. Each patient was given three intradermal dendritic cell vaccine injections, spaced two weeks apart, in the arm below the axilla. Autologous tumor lysate-pulsed dendritic cell vaccination was administered to the patients between the early 2000s and the early 2010s. Survival after dendritic cell vaccination was correlated with TCR sequencing metrics, such as TIL content and the overlap between tumor and blood repertoires. Tumor-infiltrating lymphocyte content was quantified and tumor and blood repertoires were compared in dendritic cell-vaccinated glioblastoma patients by deep sequencing of TCR beta CDR3 regions. The vaccine was prepared from monocyte-derived dendritic cells that were cultured for 6 to 7 days with IL-4 and GM-CSF and then pulsed overnight with autologous tumor lysate.

Based on the germline V gene, the CDR1 and CDR2 sequences are SGDLS and YYNGEE. The cysteine opens and the phenylalanine closes a CDR3 of 18 amino acids. Kept here is only the CDR3 DNA, which spans 54 bases and is read in frame from base 1. V is cut by 3 bases and J by 8 bases, and the space between the germline ends is 26 bases. Using the immunoSEQ assay, TCRB CDR3 regions were amplified from approximately 2.1 micrograms of genomic DNA, or from all available DNA when less than that was on hand. The multiplex PCR relied on 60 forward primers for TCR V beta segments and 13 reverse primers for J beta segments. To estimate the number of reads per starting template, synthetic control templates were added to each sample at limiting dilution. The Illumina HiSeq System generated sequencing reads of 87 bp. On the authors' methods: PCR and sequencing errors were removed by a nearest neighbor algorithm that merged closely related sequences. TCR overlap was defined as the percentage of unique tumor TCR beta sequences that were also found in the peripheral blood of the same patient. This is the immuneACCESS table as TCRdb keeps it, with only in-frame sequences that have V and J called. A part of the clones is gone; compared with another copy, unresolved V genes explain less than half, and the rest is unexplained. The V and J calls and clone size come from that table; D and trimming were worked out from the DNA. Present in this sample are about 82,000 clones, approximately 90% of which were seen just once. The top ten hold approximately 2.9% of the sample.

General study outcomes and caveats: No direct relationship between TCR clonality and survival was found, suggesting that a diverse polyclonal response may matter. The TCR overlap response model with three groups was called speculative and said to need prospective validation. After dendritic cell vaccination, a higher estimated pretreatment TIL content predicted longer time to progression and overall survival. The cohort was small and heterogeneous, only a few patients had full blood and tumor sets, and even fewer had initial-recurrent tumor pairs.

A word on this clone: Its antigen target is currently unknown. No base qualities exist here, and no much larger clone lies one base off it.

Patients were selected on the basis of adequate residual fresh-frozen tumor tissue and more than two years of available survival data. Molecular status otherwise varied across the glioblastoma patients, but none of them carried an isocitrate dehydrogenase mutation. PBMC collection took place before vaccination, two weeks after the third vaccination, and at tumor progression if progression occurred. The Qiagen DNeasy Blood extraction Kit was used for extraction of genomic DNA. This TCR came from a human donor with glioblastoma. The sample consisted of blood, taken before dendritic cell vaccination. Rearrangement joined TRBV9 to TRBJ1-4; the best D guess is TRBD1, with 6 bases matching. The CDR3 reads as follows: CASSETPLRGRRGEKLFF. DNA sequence: TGTGCCAGCAGCGAGACCCCCCTGAGGGGGAGAAGAGGGGAAAAACTGTTTTTT.